A single sample is the source of the 9 T cell receptor beta chains below, sequenced in a study of T cells in Graves' hyperthyroidism and ophthalmopathy. Amplified TCR beta CDR3 regions came from RNA transcripts. TCR CDR3 underwent first-round RT-PCR with the HTBI primer set. One entry per CDR3 protein results from TCRdb running MiXCR on the multiplex PCR reads. The sample consists of a few hundred thousand distinct CDR3 sequences, 15% to 18% of them appearing once. Sequencing was done on a sample of blood. The source of these receptors is a woman in her 30s with Graves' hyperthyroidism.

This clonotype was picked up many times. The J gene is TRBJ2-7, the V gene TRBV10-1; TRBD2 aligns across 9 bases. The CDR3 is 16 amino acids. Trimming took 2 bases from V and 5 from J; bases not matched to a gene: 10. Per the germline V gene, CDR1 is WNHNN and CDR2 is SYGVQD (reference sequence). CDR3 region: CASSEASGIGAHEQYF. CDR3 nucleotide sequence: TGCGCCAGCAGTGAGGCTAGCGGGATAGGCGCCCACGAGCAGTACTTC.

V gene TRBV27 combines with J gene TRBJ2-3, with 10 bases aligning to TRBD1. The CDR3 covers 15 residues. The ends lost 7 bases at V and 3 bases at J; junction bases unmatched: 7. Germline loops: CDR1 MNHEY, CDR2 SMNVEV (reference sequence). CDR3 sequence reads: CASNRDRGLTDTQYF. In DNA form, the CDR3 reads TGTGCCAGCAATAGAGACAGGGGGCTTACAGATACGCAGTATTTT.

There are many counts of this clonotype. The V gene is TRBV7-8, the J gene TRBJ2-3, with D possibly TRBD1 on 5 matching bases. There are 16 residues in the CDR3. V lost 5 bases to trimming and J lost 0 bases, with 15 bases between them. Germline V gene data show CDR1 as SGHVS and CDR2 as FQNEAQ. The CDR3 DNA reads TGTGCCAGCAGCGACAGTTGGCAGGATAGCACAGATACGCAGTATTTT. Encoded protein: CASSDSWQDSTDTQYF.

This clonotype was recorded at least ten times. This chain links TRBV5-1 with TRBJ2-7; 9 bases align to TRBD2. The CDR3 sequence is 16 residues long. Trimming took 3 bases from V and 7 from J; bases not matched to a gene: 14. Germline V CDR1 and CDR2: SGHRS, YFSETQ. The CDR3 DNA is TGCGCCAGCAGCTGGCTGGCTAGCGGGATCCAGAAGGAGCAGTACTTC. It encodes CASSWLASGIQKEQYF. Filled out from reference TRBV5-1 and TRBJ2-7, the complete variable domain reads KAGVTQTPRYLIKTRGQQVTLSCSPISGHRSVSWYQQTPGQGLQFLFEYFSETQRNKGNFPGRFSGRQFSNSRSEMNVSTLELGDSALYLCASSWLASGIQKEQYFGPGTRLTVT.

This clonotype was observed many times. This chain uses TRBV6-5 with TRBJ2-7, with 7 bases that match TRBD2. Germline V gene sequence: CDR1 MNHEY, CDR2 SVGAGI. The CDR3 has 15 residues. J was trimmed by 3 bases and V by 2 bases; bases with no gene match: 7. This CDR3 is CASSYKASGHYEQYF. Here the CDR3 DNA reads TGTGCCAGCAGTTACAAGGCTAGCGGACACTACGAGCAGTACTTC.

This clonotype was counted only a few times. A much bigger clone sits one base away, suggesting this may be a read error. This chain uses TRBV7-2 with TRBJ2-1, with unresolved D. Germline V lookup: CDR1 SGHTA, CDR2 FQGNSA. Trimming cost V 2 bases and J 8 bases, with 10 bases left between them. This CDR3 region has 13 residues. For the CDR3, the DNA is TGTGCCAGCAGCTTAAATAGATACGATGAGCAGTTCTTC. As protein: CASSLNRYDEQFF. Complete variable domain (other parts from reference TRBV7-2 and TRBJ2-1): GAGVSQSPSNKVTEKGKDVELRCDPISGHTALYWYRQSLGQGLEFLIYFQGNSAPDKSGLPSDRFSAERTGGSVSTLTIQRTQQEDSAVYLCASSLNRYDEQFFGPGTRLTVL.

This clonotype came up a few times. V gene TRBV19 combines with J gene TRBJ1-6; D gene uncertain. V lost 7 bases, J lost 10 bases, and 29 bases lay in between. CDR3 length equals 18 residues. Germline CDR1 is LNHDA and CDR2 is SQIVND (reference sequence). CDR3 loop: CASNIVLVWFTHNSPLHF. The CDR3 bases are TGTGCCAGTAATATCGTTCTGGTTTGGTTTACGCACAACTCACCCCTCCACTTT.

This clonotype has only a few counts. The V gene is TRBV30, the J gene TRBJ1-4, with D unclear. CDR1 GTSNPN and CDR2 SVGIG come from the germline V gene (reference sequence). V lost 4 bases and J 7 bases, leaving 10 bases between the germline ends. The CDR3 runs to 12 residues. The chain's CDR3 is CAWKIAGEKLFF. Here the CDR3 DNA reads TGTGCCTGGAAGATAGCGGGTGAAAAACTGTTTTTT.

The table lists this clonotype with many counts. The chain joins TRBV6-5 to TRBJ1-2; D is possibly TRBD1 (5 bases). Trimming shortened V by 0 bases and J by 8 bases, and 13 bases separated the two germline ends. The length of the CDR3 is 14 residues. Germline CDR1 and CDR2: MNHEY and SVGAGI. The CDR3: CASSYSEGRGGYTF. The CDR3 DNA follows: TGTGCCAGCAGTTACTCGGAGGGGAGGGGAGGCTACACCTTC.